What follows are 3 T cell receptor beta chains derived from one specimen sequenced in a study of T-cell memory formation after mild COVID-19. TCRdb fed the 5' RACE reads into MiXCR, producing one record per CDR3 protein. The sample lists around 200,000 distinct CDR3 sequences, over 9.5% occurring once. Sequencing input: PBMCs or a T cell subset sorted from them (not recorded which). The receptors stem from a young man who had mild COVID-19 (a few samples of this study predate the infection). Cell type and time point are not known.

This clonotype was counted ten times or more. The chain recombines TRBV20-1 with TRBJ2-5, with 7 bases aligning to TRBD2. CDR1 is DFQATT, CDR2 SNEGSKA, per germline (reference sequence). V was clipped by 1 base and J by 1 base; unmatched bases: 6. There are 15 residues in the CDR3. This CDR3 reads CSARGDPGGQETQYF. CDR3 coding DNA: TGCAGTGCTAGAGGCGACCCGGGGGGCCAAGAGACCCAGTACTTC.

This chain joins TRBV4-3 and TRBJ2-1, with no clear D. CDR1 and CDR2 from the germline V gene are LGHNA and YSLEER. This CDR3 has 14 residues. The V end was cut by 0 bases, the J end by 5 bases, with 8 bases between. The CDR3 here is CASSQDGKDNEQFF. CDR3 coding DNA: TGCGCCAGCAGCCAAGACGGTAAAGACAATGAGCAGTTCTTC.

The chain uses TRBV6-5 and TRBJ2-5, with D possibly matching TRBD2 (6 bases). Trimming removed 1 base from V and 0 bases from J, with 12 bases in between. The CDR3 consists of 16 residues. Germline CDR1 MNHEY, CDR2 SVGAGI. The CDR3 nucleotides are TGTGCCAGCAGTTACTGGGTCGGGGGTAACCAAGAGACCCAGTACTTC. This codes for CASSYWVGGNQETQYF.